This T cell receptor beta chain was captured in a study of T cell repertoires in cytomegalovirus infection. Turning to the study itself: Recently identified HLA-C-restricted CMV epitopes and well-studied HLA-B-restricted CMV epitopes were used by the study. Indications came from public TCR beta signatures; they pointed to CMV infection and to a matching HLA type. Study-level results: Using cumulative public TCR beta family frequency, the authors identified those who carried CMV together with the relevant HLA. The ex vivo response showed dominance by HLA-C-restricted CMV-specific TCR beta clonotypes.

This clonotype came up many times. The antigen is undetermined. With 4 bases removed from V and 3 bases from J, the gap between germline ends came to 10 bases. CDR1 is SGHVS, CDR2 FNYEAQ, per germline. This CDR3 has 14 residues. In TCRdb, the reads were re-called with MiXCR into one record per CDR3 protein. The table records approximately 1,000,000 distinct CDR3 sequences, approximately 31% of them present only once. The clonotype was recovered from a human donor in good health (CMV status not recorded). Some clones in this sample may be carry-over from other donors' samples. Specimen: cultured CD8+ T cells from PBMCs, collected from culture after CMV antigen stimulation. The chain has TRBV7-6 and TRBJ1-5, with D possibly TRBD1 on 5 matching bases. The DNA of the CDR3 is TGTGCCAGCAGCTGGGGCTCGGACAATCAGCCCCAGCATTTT. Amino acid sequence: CASSWGSDNQPQHF. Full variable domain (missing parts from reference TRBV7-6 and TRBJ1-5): GAGVSQSPRYKVTKRGQDVALRCDPISGHVSLYWYRQALGQGPEFLTYFNYEAQQDKSGLPNDRFSAERPEGSISTLTIQRTEQRDSAMYRCASSWGSDNQPQHFGDGTRLSIL.